A single sample gave rise to the 6 T cell receptor beta chains below, sequenced in a study of shared clonotypes between healthy human individuals. The protocol was immunoSEQ multiplex PCR, while the TCRdb copy is restricted to in-frame clones and leaves out a portion. The sample includes nearly 1,000,000 clones, around 80% seen only once; the top ten take roughly 1.5%. The sequenced sample consisted of memory CD4+ T cells sorted from blood. Subset described: CD45RA-negative fraction. The receptors were sampled from a man aged 18 to 35 in good health.

The CDR3 DNA reads TGTGCCAGCAGCTTCGGGACAGAAGACTACGAGCAGTACTTC. This translates into CASSFGTEDYEQYF. The chain employs TRBV13 and TRBJ2-7; 7 bases fit TRBD1. Trimming removed 3 bases from V and 3 bases from J; junction bases left unmatched: 5. The CDR3 is made up of 14 amino acids. CDR1 PRHDT and CDR2 FYEKMQ come from the germline V gene (reference sequence).

This clone was detected many times. Written as DNA, the CDR3 is TGCGCCAGCAGCGGTGGGACAGGCTACAATGAGCAGTTCTTC. Protein sequence: CASSGGTGYNEQFF. The gene calls are TRBV5-1 and TRBJ2-1, with 8 bases matching TRBD1. The CDR3 totals 14 residues. From germline, CDR1 is SGHRS and CDR2 YFSETQ. With 4 bases clipped from V and 3 bases from J, the junction kept 3 bases outside the gene matches.

The rearrangement joins TRBV7-2 to TRBJ1-2; D is uncertain. The CDR3 runs to 13 residues. CDR1 is SGHTA and CDR2 is FQGNSA in the germline V gene. Trimming left V 5 bases short and J 4 bases short, with 11 bases between. CDR3 DNA sequence: TGTGCCAGCAGCCAAAGGGTTAGCTATGGCTACACCTTC. This codes for CASSQRVSYGYTF.

As concerns this clone: Other DNA sequences within the sample encode an identical CDR3. The chain couples TRBV30 to TRBJ2-7, with D possibly TRBD1 on 6 matching bases. Germline CDR1 reads GTSNPN; CDR2 reads SVGIG (reference sequence). V lost 4 bases and J lost 0, with 10 bases in between. The CDR3 extends over 13 amino acids. The CDR3 sequence: CAWKQGSSYEQYF. The CDR3 DNA sequence: TGTGCCTGGAAACAGGGAAGCTCCTACGAGCAGTACTTC.

This clone was seen a single time. The chain uses TRBV5-1 and TRBJ2-7; D may correspond to TRBD1 or TRBD2 (5 bases each). Deletions cut 0 bases from V and 4 bases from J, with 20 bases between. The CDR3 contains 17 residues. CDR1 and CDR2 from the germline V gene are SGHRS and YFSETQ. DNA of the CDR3: TGCGCCAGCAGCTTGGCCGAATTGGGACGAGTTGGGTACGAGCAGTACTTC. Translation: CASSLAELGRVGYEQYF.

The chain recombines TRBV5-1 with TRBJ2-1, with 8 bases aligning to TRBD2. CDR1 is SGHRS, CDR2 YFSETQ, per germline. The CDR3 length is 15 residues. The J segment lost 6 bases and the V segment lost 4 bases, leaving 9 bases of the junction unmatched. This CDR3 is CASSPTSGRGNEQFF. The CDR3 coding sequence is TGCGCCAGCAGCCCTACTAGCGGTCGTGGCAATGAGCAGTTCTTC.